A single sample is the source of the 18 T cell receptor beta chains below, sequenced in a study of T cell changes during pregnancy in multiple sclerosis. Produced via immunoSEQ multiplex PCR; TCRdb's table is partial and in-frame only. The sample comprises tens of thousands of clones, 93% of which are singletons, and over 0.55% rests with the top ten. Specimen: CD4+ T cells from peripheral blood mononuclear cells, collected in the third trimester of pregnancy. The receptors were gathered from a female donor with multiple sclerosis, enrolled in a pregnancy study.

The chain combines TRBV10-3 with TRBJ2-5, with D tentatively TRBD2 (7 bases). The CDR3 runs 14 residues. Trimming shortened V by 8 bases and J by 0 bases, and 13 bases separated the two germline ends. Germline V gene sequence: CDR1 ENHRY, CDR2 SYGVKD. The CDR3 is CAISRGGNQETQYF. CDR3 sequence (DNA): TGTGCCATCTCAAGGGGGGGGAACCAAGAGACCCAGTACTTC.

This clone was counted once. This sequence joins TRBV6-5 and TRBJ1-4, with 7 positions matching TRBD1. J was trimmed by 6 bases and V by 4 bases; bases with no gene match: 2. CDR3 length: 13 amino acids. The germline V gene has CDR1 MNHEY and CDR2 SVGAGI. The CDR3 bases are TGTGCCAGCAGTTTTACAGGGGATGAAAAACTGTTTTTT. Translation gives CASSFTGDEKLFF.

The chain employs TRBV12-5 and TRBJ1-1, with D hard to call. Germline values: CDR1 LGHNT, CDR2 FRNRAP. The CDR3 loop spans 15 amino acids. With 4 bases removed from V and 3 bases from J, the gap between germline ends came to 15 bases. CDR3 loop: CASGSSTTRDTEAFF. The DNA for the CDR3 is TGTGCTAGTGGTTCCTCAACGACTCGGGACACTGAAGCTTTCTTT. The complete variable domain, with remaining parts taken from reference TRBV12-5 and TRBJ1-1, reads DARVTQTPRHKVTEMGQEVTMRCQPILGHNTVFWYRQTMMQGLELLAYFRNRAPLDDSGMPKDRFSAEMPDATLATLKIQPSEPRDSAVYFCASGSSTTRDTEAFFGQGTRLTVV.

This chain connects TRBV6-1 to TRBJ2-7; no definite D call. The V and J ends lost 5 bases and 3 bases respectively, with 5 bases between them. The CDR3 totals 11 residues. Per the germline V gene, CDR1 is MNHNS and CDR2 is SASEGT. CDR3 loop: CASSFYYEQYF. CDR3 nucleotide sequence: TGTGCCAGCAGTTTTTACTACGAGCAGTACTTC.

This chain links TRBV11-2 with TRBJ1-4; 7 bases fit TRBD1. J lost 0 bases, V lost 5 bases, and 6 bases had no gene match. The CDR3 sequence is 16 residues long. CDR1 SGHAT and CDR2 FQNNGV come from the germline V gene. The CDR3 DNA reads as TGTGCCAGCAGCAAGGGGCAGGGGGCAACTAATGAAAAACTGTTTTTT. Residues: CASSKGQGATNEKLFF.

For this clone: The junction shows a germline mismatch at one end, possibly a read error. This rearrangement joins TRBV10-1 to TRBJ1-5; 9 nucleotides match TRBD1. The CDR3 sequence is 13 residues long. Germline V lookup: CDR1 WNHNN, CDR2 SYGVQD (reference sequence). CDR3 sequence reads: CASSAIRTGVRYF. In nucleotides, the CDR3 is TGCGCCAGCAGCGCGATTCGGACAGGGGTACGGTATTTT.

For the CDR3, the DNA is TGCGCCAGCAGCTTGGATATACAGGTGAACACTGAAGCTTTCTTT. Amino acid sequence: CASSLDIQVNTEAFF. The chain uses TRBV5-1 and TRBJ1-1, with a tentative D call TRBD1 (5 bases). The CDR3 consists of 15 residues. Germline CDR1 reads SGHRS; CDR2 reads YFSETQ. V was pared by 0 bases and J by 0 bases, with 9 bases between.

The chain joins TRBV5-1 to TRBJ2-3; weak D call: TRBD2 (6 bases). CDR1 is SGHRS and CDR2 is YFSETQ in the germline V gene. V lost 4 bases and J lost 6, with 15 bases in between. The CDR3 extends over 14 amino acids. CDR3 sequence reads: CASSPGLGGDTQYF. The CDR3 nucleotides are TGCGCCAGCAGCCCGGGACTCGGCGGGGATACGCAGTATTTT.

This chain uses TRBV5-4 with TRBJ2-7; TRBD2 might be the D (5 bases). The germline V and J ends were trimmed by 2 bases and 2 bases, with 14 bases remaining between them. The CDR3 has 15 amino acids. Germline V gene sequence: CDR1 SGHNT, CDR2 YYREEE (reference sequence). CDR3 amino acids: CASSFSVGVAYEQYF. DNA of the CDR3: TGTGCCAGCAGCTTCTCTGTCGGGGTCGCCTACGAGCAGTACTTC.

The genes are TRBV5-1 and TRBJ1-1, with D unresolved. Trimming took off 6 bases at V and 1 base at J, with 16 bases between the two ends. CDR3 length equals 15 residues. CDR1 is SGHRS, CDR2 YFSETQ, per germline. The CDR3 here is CASNPGLSRNTEAFF. In DNA form, the CDR3 reads TGCGCCAGCAATCCGGGTCTCAGCCGGAACACTGAAGCTTTCTTT.

The chain employs TRBV7-2 and TRBJ2-5, with 7 bases identical to TRBD2. From germline, CDR1 is SGHTA and CDR2 FQGNSA. The ends lost 0 bases at V and 4 bases at J; junction bases unmatched: 2. The CDR3 extends over 14 amino acids. CDR3 coding DNA: TGTGCCAGCAGCTTAGCGGGCGGGAGAGAGACCCAGTACTTC. Its protein product is CASSLAGGRETQYF.

The rearrangement links TRBV30 to TRBJ2-1; 7 nucleotides match TRBD1. The CDR3 spans 12 residues. Per germline, CDR1 GTSNPN and CDR2 SVGIG (reference sequence). Trimming removed 5 bases from V and 5 bases from J; junction bases left unmatched: 3. The CDR3 sequence is CAWADRDNEQFF. CDR3 in DNA: TGTGCCTGGGCTGACAGGGACAATGAGCAGTTCTTC.

The chain carries TRBV7-8 and TRBJ1-1; D possibly corresponds to TRBD1 (6 bases). The CDR3 totals 16 residues. CDR1 and CDR2 from the germline V gene are SGHVS and FQNEAQ. The V end was cut by 4 bases, the J end by 5 bases, with 20 bases between. CDR3 DNA sequence: TGTGCCAGCAGCTCCTATAGGCTACAGGGCAGGACTGAAGCTTTCTTT. Translated, it gives CASSSYRLQGRTEAFF.

This clone was recorded once. This chain uses TRBV4-2 with TRBJ2-7, with 10 bases lining up with TRBD1. Losses at the gene ends were 4 bases for V and 7 bases for J; bases not matched to a gene: 4. CDR3 length: 13 amino acids. Looked up from germline, CDR1 is LGHNA and CDR2 is YNFKEQ. CDR3 DNA sequence: TGTGCCAGCAGCCCGGACAGGGGGTATGAGCAGTACTTC. Translation gives CASSPDRGYEQYF.

The J gene is TRBJ2-5, the V gene TRBV6-6; D is unresolved. The J call may be faulty, since TRBJ2-7 better matches the DNA end. The CDR3 spans 12 residues. Germline CDR1 reads MNHNY; CDR2 reads SVGAGI (reference sequence). The CDR3 reads CASRGLSYEQYF. The DNA of the CDR3 is TGTGCCAGCAGGGGCCTCTCCTACGAGCAGTACTTC.

V and J are TRBV9 and TRBJ2-7, with D maybe TRBD1 (6 bases). The CDR3 has 15 amino acids. In germline, CDR1 is SGDLS, CDR2 YYNGEE. The germline V and J ends were trimmed by 0 bases and 3 bases, with 13 bases remaining between them. Written as DNA, the CDR3 is TGTGCCAGCAGCGTAGAACCAGGGGCCGGCTACGAGCAGTACTTC. Translation: CASSVEPGAGYEQYF. Full variable domain (missing parts from reference TRBV9 and TRBJ2-7): DSGVTQTPKHLITATGQRVTLRCSPRSGDLSVYWYQQSLDQGLQFLIQYYNGEERAKGNILERFSAQQFPDLHSELNLSSLELGDSALYFCASSVEPGAGYEQYFGPGTRLTVT.

This rearrangement joins TRBV5-1 to TRBJ2-7; 8 bases are shared with TRBD2. Germline assignment: CDR1 SGHRS and CDR2 YFSETQ. This CDR3 spans 15 amino acids. The J segment lost 4 bases and the V segment lost 0 bases, leaving 6 bases of the junction unmatched. CDR3 sequence reads: CASSLGSGGFYEQYF. The CDR3 DNA reads TGCGCCAGCAGCTTGGGGAGCGGGGGATTTTACGAGCAGTACTTC.

This clone was counted once. The chain joins TRBV14 to TRBJ2-2; possibly TRBD2 for D (5 bases). The CDR3 is 13 amino acids. The V gene's germline CDR1 is SGHDN and CDR2 FVKESK. The V end was cut by 1 base, the J end by 5 bases, with 5 bases between. The CDR3 DNA sequence: TGTGCCAGCAGCCAAGCGGGGACCGGGGAGCTGTTTTTT. Protein sequence: CASSQAGTGELFF.